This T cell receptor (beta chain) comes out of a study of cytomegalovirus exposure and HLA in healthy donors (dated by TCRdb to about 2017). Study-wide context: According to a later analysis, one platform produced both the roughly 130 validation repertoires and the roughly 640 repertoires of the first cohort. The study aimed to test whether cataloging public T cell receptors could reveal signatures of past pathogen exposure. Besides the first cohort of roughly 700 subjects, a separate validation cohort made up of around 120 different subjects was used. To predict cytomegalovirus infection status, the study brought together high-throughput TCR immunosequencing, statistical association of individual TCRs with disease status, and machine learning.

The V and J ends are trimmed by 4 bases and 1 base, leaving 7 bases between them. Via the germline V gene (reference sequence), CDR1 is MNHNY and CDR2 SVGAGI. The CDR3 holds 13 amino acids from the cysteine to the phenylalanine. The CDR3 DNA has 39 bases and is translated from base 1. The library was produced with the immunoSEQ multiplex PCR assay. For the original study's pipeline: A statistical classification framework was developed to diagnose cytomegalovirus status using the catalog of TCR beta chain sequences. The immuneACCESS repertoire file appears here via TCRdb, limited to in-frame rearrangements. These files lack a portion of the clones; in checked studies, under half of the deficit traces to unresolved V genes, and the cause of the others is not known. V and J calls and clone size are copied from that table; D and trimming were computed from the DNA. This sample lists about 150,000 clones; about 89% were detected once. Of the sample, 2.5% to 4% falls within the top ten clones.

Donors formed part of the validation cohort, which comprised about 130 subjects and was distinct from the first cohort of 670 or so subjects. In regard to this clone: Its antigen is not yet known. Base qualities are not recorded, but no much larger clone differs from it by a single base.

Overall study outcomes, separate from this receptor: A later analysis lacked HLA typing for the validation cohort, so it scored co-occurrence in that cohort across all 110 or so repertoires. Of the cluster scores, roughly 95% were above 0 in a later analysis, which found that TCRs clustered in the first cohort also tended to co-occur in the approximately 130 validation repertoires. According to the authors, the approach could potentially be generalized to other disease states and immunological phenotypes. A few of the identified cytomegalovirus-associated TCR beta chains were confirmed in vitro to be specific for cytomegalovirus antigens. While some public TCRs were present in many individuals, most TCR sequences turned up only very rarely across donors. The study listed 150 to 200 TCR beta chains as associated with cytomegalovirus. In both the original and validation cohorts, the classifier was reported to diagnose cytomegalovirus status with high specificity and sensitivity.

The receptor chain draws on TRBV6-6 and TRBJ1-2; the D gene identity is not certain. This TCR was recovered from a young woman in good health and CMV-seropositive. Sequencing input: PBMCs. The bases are TGTGCCAGCAGTTTTGAGGTTAACTATGGCTACACCTTC. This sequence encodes CASSFEVNYGYTF.